The 20 T cell receptor beta chains listed next were all sequenced from one sample in a study of CXCR3-negative and CXCR3-positive naive CD8 T cells. Their antigen targets remain unknown. Study findings and constraints: In CXCR3-positive naive cells, the TRB CDR3s were more hydrophobic than in CXCR3-negative naive cells.

UMI labels and 5' RACE were used to prepare the TRB cDNA libraries. TCRdb derives one entry per CDR3 protein from the 5' RACE reads, leaving out DNA. The table gives roughly 120,000 distinct CDR3 sequences; the top ten clones make up about 0.61% of it. Input material: naive CXCR3+ CD8+ T cells from blood. Specified subset: CD45RO-CCR7+CD27+CD95- naive CD8+ T cells expressing CXCR3 (TNR3+). The receptors shown here come from a human donor in good health. Some clones in this sample may be carry-over from other donors' samples.

The rearrangement links TRBV28 to TRBJ2-1; absent DNA, TCRdb's TRBD1 call cannot be checked. There are 14 residues in the CDR3. The V gene's germline CDR1 is MDHEN and CDR2 SYDVKM. The CDR3 here is CASSPPTGPSEQFF.

V gene TRBV20-1 combines with J gene TRBJ2-7; TCRdb gives TRBD2 as the D gene, but with no DNA this cannot be confirmed. CDR3 size: 15 residues. Germline assignment: CDR1 DFQATT and CDR2 SNEGSKA (reference sequence). CDR3: CSARGRQESPYEQYF.

The gene calls are TRBV15 and TRBJ2-4. The CDR3 is 13 amino acids. In germline, CDR1 is LNHNV, CDR2 YYDKDF (reference sequence). Here the CDR3 reads CATSREAKDIQYF.

The V and J genes are TRBV28 and TRBJ2-7. The CDR3 consists of 14 residues. The germline CDR1 and CDR2 sequences are MDHEN and SYDVKM. This CDR3 reads CASSKTTGPNEQYF.

The chain carries TRBV28 and TRBJ2-5; TCRdb returns TRBD2, unconfirmable since there is no DNA. This CDR3 has 14 residues. Germline assignment: CDR1 MDHEN and CDR2 SYDVKM. The CDR3 spells CAEGTSGGQETQYF. Supplemented by reference TRBV28 and TRBJ2-5, the full variable domain reads DVKVTQSSRYLVKRTGEKVFLECVQDMDHENMFWYRQDPGLGLRLIYFSYDVKMKEKGDIPEGYSVSREKKERFSLILESASTNQTSMYLCAEGTSGGQETQYFGPGTRLLVL.

The chain combines TRBV6-2 or TRBV6-3 with TRBJ2-7. Germline V lookup: CDR1 MNHEY, CDR2 SVGEGT. The CDR3 is 12 residues long. CDR3 protein: CASGFSYYEQYF.

This chain uses TRBV19 with TRBJ1-2. The CDR3 covers 11 residues. Germline CDR1 LNHDA, CDR2 SQIVND (reference sequence). This CDR3 reads CASSDSCGYTF.

The V call is TRBV9, the J call TRBJ2-1; TCRdb's D call of TRBD2 is untestable without DNA. The CDR3 loop spans 16 amino acids. CDR1 and CDR2 from the germline V gene are SGDLS and YYNGEE. CDR3 sequence: CASSVHTSGSGNEQFF.

The V and J genes are TRBV7-9 and TRBJ2-5. The V gene's germline CDR1 is SEHNR and CDR2 FQNEAQ (reference sequence). The CDR3 has 13 amino acids. This chain's CDR3 is CASSSWTEETQYF.

The V gene is TRBV11-3, the J gene TRBJ1-1. CDR1 and CDR2 from the germline V gene are SGHNT and YENEEA. The CDR3 is made up of 13 amino acids. CDR3 sequence reads: CASSPPSSPEAFF. The full variable domain, completed using reference TRBV11-3 and TRBJ1-1, is EAGVVQSPRYKIIEKKQPVAFWCNPISGHNTLYWYLQNLGQGPELLIRYENEEAVDDSQLPKDRFSAERLKGVDSTLKIQPAELGDSAVYLCASSPPSSPEAFFGQGTRLTVV.

This chain links TRBV29-1 with TRBJ2-1; the D gene TCRdb calls, TRBD1, cannot be checked with no DNA. From germline, CDR1 is SQVTM and CDR2 ANQGSEA. CDR3 size: 17 residues. The CDR3: CSVVGTGRQSLYNEQFF.

The chain is built from TRBV29-1 and TRBJ2-7; TCRdb indicates TRBD1, and absent DNA this call remains unverified. In germline, CDR1 is SQVTM, CDR2 ANQGSEA. This CDR3 contains 12 residues. CDR3 in amino acids: CSAADSGVEQYF.

V is TRBV12-3 or TRBV12-4 and J is TRBJ2-1; no DNA is available, so the TRBD2 call from TCRdb remains unchecked. The CDR3 is 17 amino acids. The CDR3 sequence is CASSPTGTPSSYNEQFF.

This chain links TRBV28 with TRBJ1-4. The CDR3 length is 13 residues. In germline, CDR1 is MDHEN, CDR2 SYDVKM. This CDR3 is CASSSRHNEKLFF.

This chain joins TRBV29-1 and TRBJ2-2; TCRdb lists TRBD2, though no DNA is available to test this call. CDR3 size: 14 residues. Germline-derived CDR1 and CDR2 are SQVTM and ANQGSEA. The CDR3 here is CSVTGREDTGELFF.

The CDR3 protein is CAWSVPGQGAENEQFF. The chain carries TRBV30 and TRBJ2-1; lacking DNA, the TRBD1 call made by TCRdb goes unchecked. Germline CDR1 reads GTSNPN; CDR2 reads SVGIG (reference sequence). The length of the CDR3 is 16 residues.

The V gene is TRBV27, the J gene TRBJ2-7; absent DNA, TCRdb's TRBD1 call cannot be checked. Germline loops: CDR1 MNHEY, CDR2 SMNVEV (reference sequence). The CDR3 covers 13 residues. The CDR3 reads CASSQTVFYEQYF.

The chain employs TRBV5-6 and TRBJ2-1. The germline CDR1 and CDR2 sequences are SGHDT and YYEEEE. The CDR3 is 12 residues long. The CDR3 here is CASSYQGAEQFF. The full variable domain, its missing parts supplied by reference TRBV5-6 and TRBJ2-1, is DAGVTQSPTHLIKTRGQQVTLRCSPKSGHDTVSWYQQALGQGPQFIFQYYEEEERQRGNFPDRFSGHQFPNYSSELNVNALLLGDSALYLCASSYQGAEQFFGPGTRLTVL.

The chain couples TRBV5-1 to TRBJ2-5. The CDR3 is made up of 14 amino acids. Germline values: CDR1 SGHRS, CDR2 YFSETQ. CDR3 sequence reads: CASSLGQDQETQYF.

V is TRBV7-9 and J is TRBJ1-2; TCRdb gives TRBD1 as the D gene, but with no DNA this cannot be confirmed. Germline lookup yields CDR1 SEHNR and CDR2 FQNEAQ (reference sequence). The CDR3 loop spans 14 amino acids. The CDR3 sequence: CASSPLEGRYGYTF.